The 10 T cell receptor beta chains presented below share a single source sample, sequenced in a study of control samples from healthy donors and cancer patients. Repertoires were generated with immunoSEQ multiplex PCR, while TCRdb's copy carries only in-frame clones and drops some. The table has 190,000 or so clones, just under 95% seen once; the top ten hold roughly 1.6%. The material sequenced was blood. These receptors all stem from a man between 18 and 35 years old in good health.

The chain uses TRBV6-1 and TRBJ2-1; 8 bases are a match to TRBD2. The CDR3 runs to 17 residues. The germline CDR1 and CDR2 sequences are MNHNS and SASEGT. Trimming removed 4 bases from V and 6 bases from J; junction bases left unmatched: 14. CDR3 sequence (DNA): TGTGCCAGCAGTGTTTCCGACGGGGGGGGTCGGAGCAATGAGCAGTTCTTC. Protein sequence: CASSVSDGGGRSNEQFF.

The genes are TRBV7-6 and TRBJ1-6; D is perhaps TRBD1 (5 bases). Germline-derived CDR1 and CDR2 are SGHVS and FNYEAQ. The CDR3 runs 16 residues. The V end was cut by 0 bases, the J end by 6 bases, with 12 bases between. The CDR3 coding sequence is TGTGCCAGCAGCTTAGCGCAGGGAAAAACTAATTCACCCCTCCACTTT. Protein: CASSLAQGKTNSPLHF.

The CDR3 DNA reads TGTGCCAGCAGTCCAAACAGGGGCACTGAAGCTTTCTTT. Its translation: CASSPNRGTEAFF. V gene TRBV28 combines with J gene TRBJ1-1, with 7 bases that match TRBD1. The CDR3 is 13 amino acids. V lost 5 bases and J lost 4; bases outside the gene matches: 4. Germline V gives CDR1 MDHEN, CDR2 SYDVKM.

The chain couples TRBV28 to TRBJ1-5; no clear D. The CDR3 is 14 residues long. Trimming took 4 bases from V and 7 from J, leaving 14 bases between them. CDR1 and CDR2 (germline): MDHEN, SYDVKM. Here the CDR3 reads CASSSPPPGQPQHF. The CDR3 bases are TGTGCCAGCAGTTCTCCTCCCCCGGGACAGCCCCAGCATTTT.

This chain connects TRBV19 to TRBJ1-6; D remains ambiguous. Trimming left V 4 bases short and J 7 bases short, with 20 bases between. CDR3 length: 17 residues. The V gene's germline CDR1 is LNHDA and CDR2 SQIVND (reference sequence). CDR3 sequence (DNA): TGTGCCAGTAGTAGCCGACGGGCCCAACCCGGGAATTCACCCCTCCACTTT. It specifies CASSSRRAQPGNSPLHF.

This chain links TRBV24-1 with TRBJ2-7; D is undetermined. With 3 bases removed from V and 4 bases from J, the gap between germline ends came to 6 bases. The CDR3 sequence is 12 residues long. Per germline, CDR1 KGHDR and CDR2 SFDVKD. The CDR3 DNA reads as TGTGCCACCAGTGATCCTGGTTACGAGCAGTACTTC. It codes for CATSDPGYEQYF.

The chain carries TRBV18 and TRBJ1-6; possible D gene TRBD1, 6 bases. This CDR3 contains 17 residues. V lost 4 bases to trimming and J lost 2 bases, with 15 bases between them. Germline-derived CDR1 and CDR2 are KGHSH and LQKENI. CDR3 residues: CASSRDTTSAYNSPLHF. CDR3 bases: TGTGCCAGCTCACGGGACACCACAAGTGCCTATAATTCACCCCTCCACTTT.

J is TRBJ2-5 and V is TRBV13; TRBD1 matches at 12 bases. The V and J ends lost 4 bases and 4 bases, in that order; junction bases with no gene match: 13. The CDR3 runs to 18 residues. The V gene's germline CDR1 is PRHDT and CDR2 FYEKMQ (reference sequence). The CDR3 coding sequence is TGTGCCAGCAGCTCCATGACTCAGCGGGACAGGGGGCCAGAGACCCAGTACTTC. It encodes CASSSMTQRDRGPETQYF.

The chain carries TRBV30 and TRBJ1-2; weak D call: TRBD1 (5 bases). Germline CDR1 and CDR2: GTSNPN and SVGIG (reference sequence). Deletions cut 0 bases from V and 8 bases from J, with 16 bases between. This CDR3 region has 14 residues. The CDR3 nucleotides are TGTGCCTGGAGTGTTTACTCCCCTCCAGGGGGCTACACCTTC. As protein: CAWSVYSPPGGYTF.

This clone was observed once. V and J are TRBV7-2 and TRBJ2-5; D is uncertain. Per germline, CDR1 SGHTA and CDR2 FQGNSA. The CDR3 loop spans 11 amino acids. V shed 11 bases and J shed 5 bases, with 12 bases lying between them. The CDR3 bases are TGTGCCGGCCGTGATTTTGAGACCCAGTACTTC. Residues: CAGRDFETQYF.